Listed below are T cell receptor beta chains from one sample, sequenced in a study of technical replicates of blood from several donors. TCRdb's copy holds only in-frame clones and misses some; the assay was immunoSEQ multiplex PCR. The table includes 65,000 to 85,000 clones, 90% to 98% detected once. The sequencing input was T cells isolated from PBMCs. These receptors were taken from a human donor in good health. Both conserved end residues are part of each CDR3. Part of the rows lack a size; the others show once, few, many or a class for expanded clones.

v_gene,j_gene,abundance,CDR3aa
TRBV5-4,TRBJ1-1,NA,CASSFRRAWDTEAFF
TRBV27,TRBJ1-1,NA,CASSSQGVRMNTEAFF
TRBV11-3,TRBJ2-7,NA,CASSLGSGSLHEQYF
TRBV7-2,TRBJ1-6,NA,CASSAGQGATNSPLHF
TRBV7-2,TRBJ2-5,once,CASSLLGGKQETQYF
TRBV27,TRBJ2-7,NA,CASSSTSGTSGPTYEQYF
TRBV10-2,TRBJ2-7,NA,CASSEFGSLASYEQYF
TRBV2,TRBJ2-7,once,CASSGDRGPYNEQYF
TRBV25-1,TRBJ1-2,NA,CASSEFGQGERDYGYTF
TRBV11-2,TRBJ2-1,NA,CASRTTSTWTGANEQFF
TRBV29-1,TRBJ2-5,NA,CSVEDPVSRETQYF
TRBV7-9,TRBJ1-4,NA,CASSPDMGKLFF